This T cell receptor beta chain was sequenced for a study of cytomegalovirus exposure and HLA in healthy donors. Background on the study: A previous analysis identified approximately 120 million unique TCR beta sequences derived from 180 million or so T cells.

Study observations and caveats: Follow-up analysis found HLA locus-dependent TCR association rates, highest for DRB1 and lowest for HLA-C. V- and J-gene trimming in TCR beta was tied to a missense DCLRE1C variant by an analysis performed later.

Use of 60 Vbeta and 13 Jbeta primers characterized the PCR. Sequencing used immunoSEQ multiplex PCR; TCRdb keeps in-frame clones, though not all of them. Here the sample table reports 120,000 or so clones. Details on this clone: As yet, its antigen is unknown.

The sample taken for sequencing was PBMCs. The sequence derives from a man aged 18 to 30 in good health and CMV-seronegative.

CDR3 sequence: CASKGGRAAGELFF. For the CDR3, the DNA is TGTGCCAGCAAAGGCGGGAGGGCGGCCGGGGAGCTGTTTTTT. The chain uses TRBV28 and TRBJ2-2; TRBD2 agrees at 9 bases. This CDR3 contains 14 residues. V lost 7 bases and J lost 6; bases outside the gene matches: 6. The germline V gene encodes CDR1 MDHEN and CDR2 SYDVKM.